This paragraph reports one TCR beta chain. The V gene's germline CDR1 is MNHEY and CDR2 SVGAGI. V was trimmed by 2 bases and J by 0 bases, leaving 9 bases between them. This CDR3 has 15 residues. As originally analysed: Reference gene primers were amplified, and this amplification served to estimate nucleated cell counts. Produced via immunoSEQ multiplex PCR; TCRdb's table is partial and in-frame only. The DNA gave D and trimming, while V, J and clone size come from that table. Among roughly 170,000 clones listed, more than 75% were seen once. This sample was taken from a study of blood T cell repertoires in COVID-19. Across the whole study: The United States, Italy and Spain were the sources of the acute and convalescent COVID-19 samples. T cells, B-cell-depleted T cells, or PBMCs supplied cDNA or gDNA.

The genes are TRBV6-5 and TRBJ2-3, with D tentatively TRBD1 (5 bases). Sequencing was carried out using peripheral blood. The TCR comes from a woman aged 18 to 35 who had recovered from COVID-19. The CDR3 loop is CASSYGARSTDTQYF. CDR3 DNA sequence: TGTGCCAGCAGTTACGGGGCCCGAAGCACAGATACGCAGTATTTT.